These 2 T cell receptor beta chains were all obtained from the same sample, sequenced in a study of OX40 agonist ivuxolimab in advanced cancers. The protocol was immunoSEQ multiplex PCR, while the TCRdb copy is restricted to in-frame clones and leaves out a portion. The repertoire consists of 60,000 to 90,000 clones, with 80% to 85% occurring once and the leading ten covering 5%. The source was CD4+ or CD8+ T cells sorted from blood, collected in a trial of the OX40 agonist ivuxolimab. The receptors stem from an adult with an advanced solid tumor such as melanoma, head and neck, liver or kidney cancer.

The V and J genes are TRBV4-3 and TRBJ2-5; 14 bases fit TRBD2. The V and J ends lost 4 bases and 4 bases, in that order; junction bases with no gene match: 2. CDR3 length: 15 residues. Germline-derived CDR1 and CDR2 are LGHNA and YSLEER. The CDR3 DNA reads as TGCGCCAGCAGCCTTGGACTAGCGGGGGGAGAGACCCAGTACTTC. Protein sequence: CASSLGLAGGETQYF.

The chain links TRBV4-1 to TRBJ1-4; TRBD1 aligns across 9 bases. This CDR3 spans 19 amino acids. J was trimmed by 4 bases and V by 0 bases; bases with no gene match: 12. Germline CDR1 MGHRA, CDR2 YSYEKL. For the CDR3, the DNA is TGCGCCAGCAGCCAAGATCGGGACAGGGACCAGTTCTTTAATGAAAAACTGTTTTTT. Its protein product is CASSQDRDRDQFFNEKLFF.